The next 21 T cell receptor beta chains were all read from a single sample in a study of cytomegalovirus exposure and HLA in healthy donors. Only in-frame clones appear in the TCRdb table, and some are missing; sequencing was by immunoSEQ multiplex PCR. This table has 90,000 to 130,000 clones, approximately 96% appearing once. The sample was PBMCs. The receptors come from a woman between 18 and 30 years old in good health and CMV-seronegative.

The chain couples TRBV19 to TRBJ2-5; 13 nucleotides line up with TRBD2. Germline assignment: CDR1 LNHDA and CDR2 SQIVND (reference sequence). The CDR3 is 15 residues long. Losses at the gene ends were 6 bases for V and 8 bases for J; bases not matched to a gene: 9. The CDR3 sequence is CASRPSGLAGDTQYF. Here the CDR3 DNA reads TGTGCCAGTAGACCCTCCGGACTAGCGGGGGATACCCAGTACTTC.

V and J are TRBV18 and TRBJ2-2, with 7 bases aligning to TRBD2. Germline V gene lookup returns CDR1 KGHSH and CDR2 LQKENI. With 4 bases clipped from V and 2 bases from J, the junction kept 1 base outside the gene matches. CDR3 size: 14 residues. The CDR3 nucleotides read TGTGCCAGCTCACAAGCGGGAAACACCGGGGAGCTGTTTTTT. It yields the protein CASSQAGNTGELFF.

V usage is TRBV9 and J usage is TRBJ1-1; 10 bases fit TRBD1. The CDR3 covers 13 residues. Germline CDR1 is SGDLS and CDR2 is YYNGEE. V was pared by 7 bases and J by 2 bases, with 2 bases of the junction left unmatched. The CDR3 sequence: CASGDRGNTEAFF. The CDR3 nucleotides read TGTGCCAGCGGGGACAGGGGTAACACTGAAGCTTTCTTT.

The chain couples TRBV5-4 to TRBJ2-3, with D unclear. This CDR3 is 14 amino acids long. V dropped 0 bases and J dropped 0 bases, with 5 bases sitting between them. The germline V gene has CDR1 SGHNT and CDR2 YYREEE (reference sequence). The CDR3 protein is CASSLVLSTDTQYF. CDR3 sequence (DNA): TGTGCCAGCAGCTTGGTTCTTAGCACAGATACGCAGTATTTT. The full variable domain, in which reference TRBV5-4 and TRBJ2-3 provide the parts outside the CDR3, is ETGVTQSPTHLIKTRGQQVTLRCSSQSGHNTVSWYQQALGQGPQFIFQYYREEENGRGNFPPRFSGLQFPNYSSELNVNALELDDSALYLCASSLVLSTDTQYFGPGTRLTVL.

The J gene is TRBJ2-3, the V gene TRBV6-4; the match to TRBD2 covers 8 bases. The CDR3 totals 16 residues. CDR1 is MRHNA, CDR2 SNTAGT, per germline. The junction had 6 bases not matched to a gene; V was cut back by 0 bases and J by 4 bases. The CDR3 sequence is CASSDSPSGGADTQYF. In DNA form, the CDR3 reads TGTGCCAGCAGTGACTCGCCCAGCGGGGGCGCAGATACGCAGTATTTT.

The chain links TRBV6-1 to TRBJ1-3, with TRBD1 as a possible D gene (5 bases). This CDR3 is 14 amino acids long. CDR1 is MNHNS and CDR2 is SASEGT in the germline V gene. V gave up 8 bases and J gave up 0 bases, with 11 bases separating them. CDR3 protein: CASEVGGSGNTIYF. In nucleotides, the CDR3 is TGTGCCAGCGAGGTCGGGGGCTCTGGAAACACCATATATTTT.

V usage is TRBV15 and J usage is TRBJ1-1; TRBD1 is a possible D gene (5 bases). In germline, CDR1 is LNHNV, CDR2 YYDKDF (reference sequence). The length of the CDR3 is 14 residues. V dropped 0 bases and J dropped 5 bases, with 10 bases sitting between them. In nucleotides, the CDR3 is TGTGCCACCAGCAGAGATTTTCAGGGAACTGAAGCTTTCTTT. This gives the protein CATSRDFQGTEAFF.

The V and J genes are TRBV5-1 and TRBJ2-3, with D tentatively TRBD2 (6 bases). Germline loops: CDR1 SGHRS, CDR2 YFSETQ. The V and J ends lost 2 bases and 2 bases respectively, with 9 bases between them. The CDR3 totals 14 residues. This CDR3 reads CASSFRLDTDTQYF. The CDR3 DNA sequence: TGCGCCAGCAGCTTCCGACTAGACACAGATACGCAGTATTTT.

V gene TRBV18 combines with J gene TRBJ1-1; 8 bases match TRBD1. CDR1 and CDR2 (germline): KGHSH, LQKENI. V was clipped by 3 bases and J by 2 bases; unmatched bases: 5. The length of the CDR3 is 15 residues. The CDR3 DNA sequence: TGTGCCAGCTCACCCCCACAGGGGGTTAACACTGAAGCTTTCTTT. Its translation is CASSPPQGVNTEAFF.

The chain joins TRBV2 to TRBJ1-1, with 8 bases fitting TRBD1. The CDR3 length is 14 residues. Per the germline V gene, CDR1 is SNHLY and CDR2 is FYNNEI. Losses at the gene ends were 7 bases for V and 4 bases for J; bases not matched to a gene: 8. CDR3 in amino acids: CASNKDRGFTEAFF. CDR3 nucleotide sequence: TGTGCCAGCAATAAAGACAGGGGATTCACTGAAGCTTTCTTT.

The J gene is TRBJ1-5, the V gene TRBV12-5; possibly TRBD1 for D (5 bases). This CDR3 has 14 amino acids. Germline loops: CDR1 LGHNT, CDR2 FRNRAP. Trimming left V 1 base short and J 7 bases short, with 11 bases between. CDR3 sequence: CASGLGRAKQPQHF. The CDR3 region has the DNA TGTGCTAGTGGTTTGGGCAGGGCGAAACAGCCCCAGCATTTT. The full variable domain, rest sourced from reference TRBV12-5 and TRBJ1-5, is DARVTQTPRHKVTEMGQEVTMRCQPILGHNTVFWYRQTMMQGLELLAYFRNRAPLDDSGMPKDRFSAEMPDATLATLKIQPSEPRDSAVYFCASGLGRAKQPQHFGDGTRLSIL.

The chain is built from TRBV5-1 and TRBJ1-1; tentative D call: TRBD1 (6 bases). Germline lookup yields CDR1 SGHRS and CDR2 YFSETQ. The V end lost 3 bases, the J end lost 8 bases, and 26 bases lay between the germline ends. The CDR3 is made up of 17 amino acids. Here the CDR3 DNA reads TGCGCCAGCAGCTCCATTACGGGACAAGCTCTCCCATTCGAAGCTTTCTTT. As protein: CASSSITGQALPFEAFF.

The J gene is TRBJ1-1, the V gene TRBV6-5; 12 bases align to TRBD1. V trimming: 5 bases; J trimming: 8 bases; junction bases outside the gene matches: 9. Per the germline V gene, CDR1 is MNHEY and CDR2 is SVGAGI. The CDR3 totals 15 residues. In nucleotides, the CDR3 is TGTGCCAGCAGTACACCGGGACAGGGGGCCTTGGAAGCTTTCTTT. Protein: CASSTPGQGALEAFF.

The chain employs TRBV27 and TRBJ2-7, with unresolved D. V gave up 4 bases and J gave up 0 bases, with 13 bases separating them. Germline lookup yields CDR1 MNHEY and CDR2 SMNVEV (reference sequence). The CDR3 loop spans 15 amino acids. The chain's CDR3 is CASSSVLTGSYEQYF. CDR3 nucleotide sequence: TGTGCCAGCAGTTCCGTCTTAACTGGCTCCTACGAGCAGTACTTC.

This chain links TRBV19 with TRBJ1-2, with 9 bases identical to TRBD1. Germline V CDR1 and CDR2: LNHDA, SQIVND (reference sequence). V was clipped by 6 bases and J by 8 bases; unmatched bases: 13. The CDR3 runs 15 residues. CDR3 nucleotides: TGTGCCAGTAGCCCGACAGGGGGAAGGTTCGGGGGCTACACCTTC. Protein: CASSPTGGRFGGYTF.

This chain connects TRBV4-2 to TRBJ1-5; a possible D gene is TRBD1 (6 bases). The CDR3 spans 15 residues. Germline CDR1 reads LGHNA; CDR2 reads YNFKEQ. Deletions cut 0 bases from V and 1 base from J, with 7 bases between. The CDR3 DNA reads TGTGCCAGCAGCCAAGATACAGGGAGCAATCAGCCCCAGCATTTT. Protein: CASSQDTGSNQPQHF.

This chain uses TRBV7-6 with TRBJ1-1; no reliable D call. The length of the CDR3 is 13 residues. Germline V lookup: CDR1 SGHVS, CDR2 FNYEAQ. V gave up 1 base and J gave up 3 bases, with 6 bases separating them. CDR3 region: CASSLELDTEAFF. As DNA, the CDR3 is TGTGCCAGCAGCTTAGAGCTAGACACTGAAGCTTTCTTT.

The V and J genes are TRBV28 and TRBJ2-5, with a tentative D call TRBD1 (7 bases). Trimming shortened V by 3 bases and J by 5 bases, and 16 bases separated the two germline ends. The V gene's germline CDR1 is MDHEN and CDR2 SYDVKM. This CDR3 comprises 15 residues. CDR3 bases: TGTGCCAGCAGTTTTTCGTCAGGGGGGCGGGAGACCCAGTACTTC. Translating gives CASSFSSGGRETQYF. The full variable domain, in which reference TRBV28 and TRBJ2-5 provide the parts outside the CDR3, is DVKVTQSSRYLVKRTGEKVFLECVQDMDHENMFWYRQDPGLGLRLIYFSYDVKMKEKGDIPEGYSVSREKKERFSLILESASTNQTSMYLCASSFSSGGRETQYFGPGTRLLVL.

Worth noting for this clone: Germline is not matched at one junction end, which may reflect a read error. This chain uses TRBV7-7 with TRBJ2-5, with 12 nucleotides matching TRBD2. The CDR3 contains 15 residues. Germline V gene lookup returns CDR1 SSHAT and CDR2 FNYEAQ (reference sequence). For the CDR3, the DNA is TGTGCTAGCAGCCTCCTAGCGGGGGGGAGGGAGACCCAGTACTTC. Its protein is CASSLLAGGRETQYF.

Details on this clone: At the DNA level, this CDR3 is encoded by other sequences in the same sample as well. The gene calls are TRBV7-9 and TRBJ1-1; 9 bases are a match to TRBD1. The CDR3 spans 14 residues. Germline CDR1 is SEHNR and CDR2 is FQNEAQ (reference sequence). Trimming removed 4 bases from V and 1 base from J; junction bases left unmatched: 1. The CDR3 region is CASSSGQGNTEAFF. The CDR3 DNA follows: TGTGCCAGCAGCTCGGGACAGGGGAACACTGAAGCTTTCTTT. Full variable domain (remainder filled in from reference TRBV7-9 and TRBJ1-1): DTGVSQNPRHKITKRGQNVTFRCDPISEHNRLYWYRQTLGQGPEFLTYFQNEAQLEKSRLLSDRFSAERPKGSFSTLEIQRTEQGDSAMYLCASSSGQGNTEAFFGQGTRLTVV.

The V gene is TRBV5-1, the J gene TRBJ2-1; 14 bases are shared with TRBD2. The V gene end was trimmed by 0 bases and the J gene end by 7 bases; junction bases not matched to a gene: 6. CDR1 SGHRS and CDR2 YFSETQ come from the germline V gene. The CDR3 is 17 residues long. CDR3 sequence reads: CASSLGLAGGPGNEQFF. The CDR3 DNA follows: TGCGCCAGCAGCTTGGGACTAGCGGGGGGGCCTGGTAATGAGCAGTTCTTC.